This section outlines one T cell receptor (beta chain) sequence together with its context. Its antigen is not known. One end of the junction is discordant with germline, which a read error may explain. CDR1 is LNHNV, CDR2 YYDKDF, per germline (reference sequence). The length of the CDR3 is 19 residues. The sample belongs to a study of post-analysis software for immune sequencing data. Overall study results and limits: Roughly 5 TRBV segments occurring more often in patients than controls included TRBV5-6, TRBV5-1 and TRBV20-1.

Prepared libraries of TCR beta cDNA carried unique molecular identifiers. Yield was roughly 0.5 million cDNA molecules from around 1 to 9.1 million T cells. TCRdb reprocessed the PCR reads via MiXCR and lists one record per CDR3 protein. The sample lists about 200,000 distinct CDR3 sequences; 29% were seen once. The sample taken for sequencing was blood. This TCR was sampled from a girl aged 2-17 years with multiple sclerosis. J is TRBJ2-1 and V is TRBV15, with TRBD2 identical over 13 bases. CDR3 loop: CASSTKGLAGPSSYNEQFF. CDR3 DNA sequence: TGTGCCTCCAGCACAAAGGGACTAGCGGGACCGAGTTCCTACAATGAGCAGTTCTTC. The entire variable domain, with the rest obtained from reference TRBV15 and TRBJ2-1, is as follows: DAMVIQNPRYQVTQFGKPVTLSCSQTLNHNVMYWYQQKSSQAPKLLFHYYDKDFNNEADTPDNFQSRRPNTSFCFLDIRSPGLGDTAMYLCASSTKGLAGPSSYNEQFFGPGTRLTVL.